The rows below give T cell receptor beta chains drawn from one sample of a study of CD8+ T cells in alopecia areata. This table comes from immunoSEQ multiplex PCR, and its TCRdb copy is limited to in-frame clones, with some not included. The table has roughly 170,000 clones, 59% seen once. The sequences come from CD4+ T cells sorted from blood, collected at week 0. All receptors derive from a human donor with alopecia areata. CDR3s include the opening cysteine and the closing phenylalanine or tryptophan. D genes are given only for firm matches. The size entry is marked missing in some rows and otherwise reads once, few, many or a size class.

CDR3 protein: CASSPNGAGETQYF
CDR3 DNA: TGTGCCAGCAGTCCCAACGGGGCTGGAGAGACCCAGTACTTC
J gene: TRBJ2-5
V gene: TRBV2
clone size: -
D gene: -

CDR3 protein: CAWRRTRGETQYF
CDR3 DNA: TGTGCCTGGAGGCGGACGAGGGGAGAGACCCAGTACTTC
J gene: TRBJ2-5
V gene: TRBV30
clone size: -
D gene: -

CDR3 protein: CSVASTGGPTGYTF
CDR3 DNA: TGCAGCGTTGCTTCGACAGGTGGCCCCACGGGCTACACCTTC
J gene: TRBJ1-2
V gene: TRBV29-1
clone size: -
D gene: -

CDR3 protein: CASSQGTTGGMQTQYF
CDR3 DNA: TGCGCCAGCAGCCAAGGAACAACAGGGGGTATGCAGACCCAGTACTTC
J gene: TRBJ2-5
V gene: TRBV4-3
clone size: -
D gene: TRBD1

CDR3 protein: CSVVRGYKQYF
CDR3 DNA: TGCAGCGTTGTTAGGGGGTACAAGCAGTACTTC
J gene: TRBJ2-7
V gene: TRBV29-1
clone size: once
D gene: -

CDR3 protein: CASSGASGANVLTF
CDR3 DNA: TGTGCCAGCAGTGGAGCTTCTGGGGCCAACGTCCTGACTTTC
J gene: TRBJ2-6
V gene: TRBV2
clone size: once
D gene: -

CDR3 protein: CASSPDGNQPQHF
CDR3 DNA: TGTGCCAGCTCACCAGATGGCAATCAGCCCCAGCATTTT
J gene: TRBJ1-5
V gene: TRBV18
clone size: -
D gene: -

CDR3 protein: CASSGQTIYNEQFF
CDR3 DNA: TGCGCCAGCAGCGGGCAGACTATTTACAATGAGCAGTTCTTC
J gene: TRBJ2-1
V gene: TRBV5-1
clone size: -
D gene: -

CDR3 protein: CASSHAGIQETQYF
CDR3 DNA: TGTGCCAGCAGCCACGCGGGGATCCAAGAGACCCAGTACTTC
J gene: TRBJ2-5
V gene: TRBV27
clone size: -
D gene: -

CDR3 protein: CASAGTQETQYF
CDR3 DNA: TGCGCCTCCGCTGGGACACAAGAGACCCAGTACTTC
J gene: TRBJ2-5
V gene: TRBV5-1
clone size: -
D gene: -

CDR3 protein: CASSVQETQYF
CDR3 DNA: TGTGCCAGCAGCGTCCAAGAGACCCAGTACTTC
J gene: TRBJ2-5
V gene: TRBV9
clone size: few
D gene: -

CDR3 protein: CASSRGPDYGYTF
CDR3 DNA: TGTGCCAGCAGTAGGGGGCCTGACTATGGCTACACCTTC
J gene: TRBJ1-2
V gene: TRBV6-5
clone size: few
D gene: TRBD1

CDR3 protein: CASSTGDGGEAFF
CDR3 DNA: TGCGCCAGCAGTACCGGGGATGGCGGTGAAGCTTTCTTT
J gene: TRBJ1-1
V gene: TRBV5-1
clone size: -
D gene: -

CDR3 protein: CASSDGSYNEQFF
CDR3 DNA: TGTGCCAGCAGCGATGGCTCCTACAATGAGCAGTTCTTC
J gene: TRBJ2-1
V gene: TRBV11-2
clone size: -
D gene: -

CDR3 protein: CAGQGFRLAEAFF
CDR3 DNA: TGTGCCGGACAGGGTTTCCGACTCGCTGAAGCTTTCTTT
J gene: TRBJ1-1
V gene: TRBV30
clone size: -
D gene: TRBD1

CDR3 protein: CASSRPGSQETQYF
CDR3 DNA: TGTGCCAGCAGCCGTCCGGGATCACAAGAGACCCAGTACTTC
J gene: TRBJ2-5
V gene: TRBV5-6
clone size: -
D gene: -

CDR3 protein: CAWGPPGQGGNTEAFF
CDR3 DNA: TGTGCCTGGGGACCCCCGGGACAGGGAGGGAACACTGAAGCTTTCTTT
J gene: TRBJ1-1
V gene: TRBV30
clone size: -
D gene: TRBD1

CDR3 protein: CASSLSSALTEAFF
CDR3 DNA: TGTGCCAGCAGTTTATCTTCGGCACTCACTGAAGCTTTCTTT
J gene: TRBJ1-1
V gene: TRBV27
clone size: -
D gene: -